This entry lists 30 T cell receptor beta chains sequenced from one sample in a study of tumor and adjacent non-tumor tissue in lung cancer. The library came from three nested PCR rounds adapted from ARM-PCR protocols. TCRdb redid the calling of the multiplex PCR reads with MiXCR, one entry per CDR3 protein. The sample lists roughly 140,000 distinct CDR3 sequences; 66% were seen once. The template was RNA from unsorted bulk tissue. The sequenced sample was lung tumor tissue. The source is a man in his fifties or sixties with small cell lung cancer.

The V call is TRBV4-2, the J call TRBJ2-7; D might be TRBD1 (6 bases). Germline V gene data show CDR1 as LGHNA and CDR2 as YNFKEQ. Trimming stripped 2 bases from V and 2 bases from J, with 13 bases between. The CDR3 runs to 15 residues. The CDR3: CASSQYSRGTYEQYV. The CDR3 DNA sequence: TGTGCCAGCAGCCAATACTCCAGGGGAACCTACGAGCAGTACGTC.

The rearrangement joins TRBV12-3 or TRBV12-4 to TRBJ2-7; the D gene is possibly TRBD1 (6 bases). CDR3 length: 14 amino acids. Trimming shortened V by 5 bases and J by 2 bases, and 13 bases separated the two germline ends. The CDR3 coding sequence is TGTGCCAGCAGTCCAGGGACACACACCTACGAGCAGTACTTC. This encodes CASSPGTHTYEQYF.

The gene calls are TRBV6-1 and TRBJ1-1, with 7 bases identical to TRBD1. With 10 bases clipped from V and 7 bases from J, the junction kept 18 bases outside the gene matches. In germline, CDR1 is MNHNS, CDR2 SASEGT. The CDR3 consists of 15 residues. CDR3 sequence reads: CANNQQGPYSIEAFF. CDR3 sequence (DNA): TGTGCCAATAATCAACAGGGGCCCTATTCCATTGAAGCTTTCTTT.

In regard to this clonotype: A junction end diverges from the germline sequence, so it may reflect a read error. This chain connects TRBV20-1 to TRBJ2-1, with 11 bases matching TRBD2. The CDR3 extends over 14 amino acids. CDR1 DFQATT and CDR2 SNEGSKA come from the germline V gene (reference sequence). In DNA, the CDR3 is TGCAGTGCCGCGGGACTAGCGGCCTACAATAAGCAGTTCTTC. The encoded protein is CSAAGLAAYNKQFF.

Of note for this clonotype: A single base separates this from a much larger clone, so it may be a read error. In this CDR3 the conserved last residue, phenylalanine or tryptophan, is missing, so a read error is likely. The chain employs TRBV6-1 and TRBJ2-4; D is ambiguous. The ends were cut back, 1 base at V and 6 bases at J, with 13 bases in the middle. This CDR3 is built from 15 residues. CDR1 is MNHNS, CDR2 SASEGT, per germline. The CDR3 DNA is TGTGCCAGCAGTGAAGGCCCGGTGGCAAGAAACATTCAGTACTTA. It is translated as CASSEGPVARNIQYL.

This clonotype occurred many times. The CDR3 here is CSARDLGNSYEQYF. CDR3 bases: TGCAGTGCTAGAGATCTCGGGAACTCCTACGAGCAGTACTTC. The V and J genes are TRBV20-1 and TRBJ2-7; the D gene is possibly TRBD2 (5 bases). Germline V gene sequence: CDR1 DFQATT, CDR2 SNEGSKA (reference sequence). Trimming stripped 0 bases from V and 0 bases from J, with 9 bases between. The CDR3 loop spans 14 amino acids.

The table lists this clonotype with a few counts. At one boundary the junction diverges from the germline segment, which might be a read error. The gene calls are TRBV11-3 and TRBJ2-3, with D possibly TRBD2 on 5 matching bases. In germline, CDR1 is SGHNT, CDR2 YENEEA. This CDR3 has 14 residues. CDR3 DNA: TGTGCCAGCAGCTTAGCGGGAAGCATAGATACTCAGTATTTT. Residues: CASSLAGSIDTQYF. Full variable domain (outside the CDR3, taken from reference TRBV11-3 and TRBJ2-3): EAGVVQSPRYKIIEKKQPVAFWCNPISGHNTLYWYLQNLGQGPELLIRYENEEAVDDSQLPKDRFSAERLKGVDSTLKIQPAELGDSAVYLCASSLAGSIDTQYFGPGTRLTVL.

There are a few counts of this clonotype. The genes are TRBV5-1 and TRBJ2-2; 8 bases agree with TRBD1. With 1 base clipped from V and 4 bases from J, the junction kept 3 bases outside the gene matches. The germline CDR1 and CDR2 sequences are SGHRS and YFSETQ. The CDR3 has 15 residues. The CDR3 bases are TGCGCCAGCAGCTTGAACACAGGGGGCACCGGGGAGCTGTTTTTT. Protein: CASSLNTGGTGELFF.

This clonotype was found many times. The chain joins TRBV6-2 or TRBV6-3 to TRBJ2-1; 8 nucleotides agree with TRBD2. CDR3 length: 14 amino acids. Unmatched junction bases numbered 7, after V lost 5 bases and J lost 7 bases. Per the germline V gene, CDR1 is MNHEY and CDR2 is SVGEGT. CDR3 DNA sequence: TGTGCCAGCAGTCGAAACGGGAGGGATAATGAGCAGTTCTTC. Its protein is CASSRNGRDNEQFF.

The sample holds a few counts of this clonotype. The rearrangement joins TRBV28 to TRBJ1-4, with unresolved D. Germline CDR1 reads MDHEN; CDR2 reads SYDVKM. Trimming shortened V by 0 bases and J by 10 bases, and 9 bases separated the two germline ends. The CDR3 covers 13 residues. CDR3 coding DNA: TGTGCCAGCAGTTTATGGGGTGTGGGAAAACTGTTTTTT. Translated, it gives CASSLWGVGKLFF.

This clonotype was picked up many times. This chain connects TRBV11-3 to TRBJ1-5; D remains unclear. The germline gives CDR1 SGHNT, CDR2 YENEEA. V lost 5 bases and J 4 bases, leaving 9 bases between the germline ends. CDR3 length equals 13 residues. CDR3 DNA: TGTGCCAGCAGCCCGGGCCCGAATCAGCCCCAGCATTTT. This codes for CASSPGPNQPQHF.

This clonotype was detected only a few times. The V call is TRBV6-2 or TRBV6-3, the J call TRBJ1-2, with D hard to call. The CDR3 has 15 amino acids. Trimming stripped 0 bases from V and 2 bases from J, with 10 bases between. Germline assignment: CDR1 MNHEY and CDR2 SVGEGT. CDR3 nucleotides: TGTGCCAGCAGTTACTCTAGCCAGGCCAACTATGGCTACACCTTC. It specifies CASSYSSQANYGYTF.

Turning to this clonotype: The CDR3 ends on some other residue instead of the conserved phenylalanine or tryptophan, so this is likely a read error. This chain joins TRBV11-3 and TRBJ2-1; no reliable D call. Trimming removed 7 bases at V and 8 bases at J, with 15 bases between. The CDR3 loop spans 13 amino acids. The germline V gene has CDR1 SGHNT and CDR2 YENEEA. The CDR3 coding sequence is TGTGCCAGCACCACAAAGAGTGAGGATGAGCAGTTCTTA. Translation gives CASTTKSEDEQFL.

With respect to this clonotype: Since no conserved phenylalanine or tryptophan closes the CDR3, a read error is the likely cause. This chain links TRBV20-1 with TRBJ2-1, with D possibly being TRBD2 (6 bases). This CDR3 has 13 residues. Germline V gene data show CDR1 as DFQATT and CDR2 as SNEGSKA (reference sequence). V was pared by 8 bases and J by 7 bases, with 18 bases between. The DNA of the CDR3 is TGCAGTCCCAGCTGGAGGGCGGGGAATGAGCAGTTCTTA. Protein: CSPSWRAGNEQFL.

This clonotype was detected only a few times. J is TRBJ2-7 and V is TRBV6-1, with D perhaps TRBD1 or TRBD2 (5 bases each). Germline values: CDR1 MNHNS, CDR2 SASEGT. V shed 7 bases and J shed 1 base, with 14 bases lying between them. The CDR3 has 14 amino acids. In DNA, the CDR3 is TGTGCCAGCACCTTAGCGAGGGGTTCCTACGAGCAGTACGTC. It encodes CASTLARGSYEQYV.

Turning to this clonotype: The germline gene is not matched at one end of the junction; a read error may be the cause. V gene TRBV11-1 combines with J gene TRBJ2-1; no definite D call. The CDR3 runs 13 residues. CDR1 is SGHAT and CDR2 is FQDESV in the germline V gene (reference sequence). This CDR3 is CASSLGRNNDQFF. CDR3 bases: TGTGCCAGCAGCTTAGGCCGAAACAATGATCAGTTCTTC.

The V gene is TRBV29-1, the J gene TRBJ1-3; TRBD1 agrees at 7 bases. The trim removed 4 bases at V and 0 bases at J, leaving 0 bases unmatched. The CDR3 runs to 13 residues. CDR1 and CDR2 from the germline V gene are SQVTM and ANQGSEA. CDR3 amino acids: CSVGDSSGNTIYF. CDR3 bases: TGCAGCGTTGGGGACAGCTCTGGAAACACCATATATTTT.

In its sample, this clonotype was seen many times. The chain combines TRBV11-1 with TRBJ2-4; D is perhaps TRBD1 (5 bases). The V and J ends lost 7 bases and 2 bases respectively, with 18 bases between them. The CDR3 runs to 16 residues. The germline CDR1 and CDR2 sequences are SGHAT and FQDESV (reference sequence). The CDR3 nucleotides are TGTGCCAGCACCCACTCAGGCAGGGCGACCAAAAACATTCAGTACTTC. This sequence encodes CASTHSGRATKNIQYF.

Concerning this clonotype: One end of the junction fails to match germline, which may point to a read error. The CDR3 bases are TGCATCGTTGCGTTTGGGGCGGGAGTCTCGGATACGCAGTATTTT. Translation: CIVAFGAGVSDTQYF. The J gene is TRBJ2-3, the V gene TRBV29-1; 7 bases agree with TRBD2. The V gene's germline CDR1 is SQVTM and CDR2 ANQGSEA. The CDR3 is made up of 15 amino acids.

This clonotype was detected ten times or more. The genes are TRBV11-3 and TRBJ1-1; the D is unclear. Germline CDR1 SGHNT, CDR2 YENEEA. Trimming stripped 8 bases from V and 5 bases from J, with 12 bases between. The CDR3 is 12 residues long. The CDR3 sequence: CASGSSGTEAFF. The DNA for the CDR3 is TGTGCCAGCGGTTCATCGGGGACTGAAGCTTTCTTT. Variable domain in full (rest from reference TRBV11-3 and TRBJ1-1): EAGVVQSPRYKIIEKKQPVAFWCNPISGHNTLYWYLQNLGQGPELLIRYENEEAVDDSQLPKDRFSAERLKGVDSTLKIQPAELGDSAVYLCASGSSGTEAFFGQGTRLTVV.

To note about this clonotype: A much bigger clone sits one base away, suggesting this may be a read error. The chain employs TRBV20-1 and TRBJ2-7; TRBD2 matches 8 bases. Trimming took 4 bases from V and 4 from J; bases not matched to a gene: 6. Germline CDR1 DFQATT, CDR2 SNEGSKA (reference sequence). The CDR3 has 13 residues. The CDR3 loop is CSAKTLAEYEQYF. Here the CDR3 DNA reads TGCAGTGCTAAGACACTAGCGGAATACGAGCAGTACTTC.

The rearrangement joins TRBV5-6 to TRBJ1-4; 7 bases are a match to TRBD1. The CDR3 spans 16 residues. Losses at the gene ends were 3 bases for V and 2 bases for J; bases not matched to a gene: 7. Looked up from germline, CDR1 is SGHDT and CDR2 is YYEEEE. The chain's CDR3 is CASSSQGSRTNEKLFF. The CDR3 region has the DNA TGTGCCAGCAGCTCACAGGGGTCGCGGACTAATGAAAAACTGTTTTTT.

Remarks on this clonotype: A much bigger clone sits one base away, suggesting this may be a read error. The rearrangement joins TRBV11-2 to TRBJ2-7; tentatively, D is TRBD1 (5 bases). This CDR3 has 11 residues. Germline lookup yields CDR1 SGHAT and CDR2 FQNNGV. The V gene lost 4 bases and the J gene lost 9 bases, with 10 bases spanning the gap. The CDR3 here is CASSSWGGQYF. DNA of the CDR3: TGTGCCAGCAGCTCCTGGGGCGGGCAGTACTTC. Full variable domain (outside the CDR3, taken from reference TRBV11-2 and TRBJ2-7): EAGVAQSPRYKIIEKRQSVAFWCNPISGHATLYWYQQILGQGPKLLIQFQNNGVVDDSQLPKDRFSAERLKGVDSTLKIQPAKLEDSAVYLCASSSWGGQYFGPGTRLTVT.

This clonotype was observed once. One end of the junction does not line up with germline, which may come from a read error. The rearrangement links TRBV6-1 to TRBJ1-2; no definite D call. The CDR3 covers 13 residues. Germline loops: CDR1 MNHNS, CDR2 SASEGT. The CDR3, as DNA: TGTGCCAGCGGTGTACGGACTGATTATGGCCACACCTTC. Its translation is CASGVRTDYGHTF.

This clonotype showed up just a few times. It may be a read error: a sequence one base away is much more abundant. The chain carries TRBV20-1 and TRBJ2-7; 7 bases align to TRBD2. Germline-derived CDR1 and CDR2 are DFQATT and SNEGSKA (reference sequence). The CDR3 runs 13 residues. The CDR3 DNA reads TGCAGTGCTAGTCCCCTACTAGCGTACGAGCGGTACTTC. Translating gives CSASPLLAYERYF.

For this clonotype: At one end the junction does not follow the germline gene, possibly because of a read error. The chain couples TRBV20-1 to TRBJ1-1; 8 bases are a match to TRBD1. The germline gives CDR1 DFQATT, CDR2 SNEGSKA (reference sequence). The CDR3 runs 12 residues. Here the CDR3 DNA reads TGCAATGCTGTCCGGGACAGGCCTGAAGCTTTCTTT. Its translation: CNAVRDRPEAFF.

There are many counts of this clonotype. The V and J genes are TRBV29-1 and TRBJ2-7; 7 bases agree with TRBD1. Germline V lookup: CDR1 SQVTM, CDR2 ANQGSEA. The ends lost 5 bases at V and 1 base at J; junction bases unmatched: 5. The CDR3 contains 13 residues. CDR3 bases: TGCAGCGTTAATATGGACAGGTCCTACGAGCAGTACGTC. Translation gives CSVNMDRSYEQYV.

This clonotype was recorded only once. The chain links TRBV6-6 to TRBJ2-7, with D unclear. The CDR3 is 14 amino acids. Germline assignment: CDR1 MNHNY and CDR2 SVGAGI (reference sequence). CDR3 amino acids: CARSYEKGFYEQYV. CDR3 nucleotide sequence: TGTGCCAGAAGTTACGAGAAGGGCTTCTACGAGCAGTACGTC.

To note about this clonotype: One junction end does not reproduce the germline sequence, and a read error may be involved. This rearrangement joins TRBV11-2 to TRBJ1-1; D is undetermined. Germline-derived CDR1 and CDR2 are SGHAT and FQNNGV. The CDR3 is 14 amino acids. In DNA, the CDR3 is TGTGCCTGCAGTCCTTTGGGTTGGGGCACTGAAGCTTTCTTT. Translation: CACSPLGWGTEAFF.

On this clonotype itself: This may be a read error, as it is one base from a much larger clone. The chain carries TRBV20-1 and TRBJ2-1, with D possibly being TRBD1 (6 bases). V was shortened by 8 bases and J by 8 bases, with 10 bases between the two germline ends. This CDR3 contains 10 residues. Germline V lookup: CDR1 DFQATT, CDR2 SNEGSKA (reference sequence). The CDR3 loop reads CSTKGDEQFF. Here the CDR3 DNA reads TGCAGTACTAAGGGGGATGAGCAGTTCTTC.